The 29 T cell receptor beta chains listed next were all sequenced from one sample in a study of vaccination effects on CD4 cells after COVID-19. Ahead of sequencing, the ViraFEST assay grew antigen-specific CD4+ T cells using viral peptide pools. Investigators separated out CD4+ T cells once 10 days of culture had passed. Vaccine recipients lacked prior SARS-CoV-2 infection and had negative nucleocapsid antibodies. No cognate antigen is known for these TCRs. Clones were read by immunoSEQ multiplex PCR, and TCRdb kept only the in-frame ones, dropping some. Among tens of thousands of clones listed, about 79% were seen once. The specimen was CD4+ T cells from PBMCs cultured with HCoV-OC43 spike peptides, collected before COVID-19 vaccination. The subset denotes: HCoV-OC43 spike overlapping peptide pool stimulation. The receptors come from a human donor who received a COVID-19 vaccine.

This chain connects TRBV6-5 to TRBJ1-6; tentatively, D is TRBD1 (5 bases). Germline V gives CDR1 MNHEY, CDR2 SVGAGI. Trimming removed 7 bases from V and 0 bases from J, with 10 bases in between. The CDR3 loop spans 15 amino acids. The CDR3 loop reads CASKRDLSYNSPLHF. The CDR3 coding sequence is TGTGCCAGCAAAAGGGACCTCTCCTATAATTCACCCCTCCACTTT.

V gene TRBV7-7 combines with J gene TRBJ2-5; D is possibly TRBD1 or TRBD2 (6 bases each). CDR3 length: 13 amino acids. V lost 4 bases and J lost 5, with 11 bases in between. Germline V lookup: CDR1 SSHAT, CDR2 FNYEAQ (reference sequence). The CDR3 DNA is TGTGCCAGCAGCTACGGGGGCCAGGAGACCCAGTACTTC. Its translation: CASSYGGQETQYF.

This rearrangement joins TRBV4-1 to TRBJ2-1; TRBD2 agrees at 10 bases. The CDR3 contains 18 residues. V shed 1 base and J 2 bases; nucleotides not matched to a gene: 8. Germline V lookup: CDR1 MGHRA, CDR2 YSYEKL. The CDR3 loop reads CASSQAPPSGGAYNEQFF. The CDR3 nucleotides are TGCGCCAGCAGCCAAGCCCCCCCCAGCGGGGGGGCCTACAATGAGCAGTTCTTC.

The J gene is TRBJ1-2, the V gene TRBV5-4; TRBD1 might be the D (6 bases). This CDR3 is built from 13 residues. The V end lost 4 bases, the J end lost 4 bases, and 11 bases lay between the germline ends. The germline V gene has CDR1 SGHNT and CDR2 YYREEE (reference sequence). The CDR3 here is CASSPGTIYGYTF. The DNA for the CDR3 is TGTGCCAGCAGCCCCGGGACAATCTATGGCTACACCTTC.

The chain combines TRBV3-1 (or the pseudogene TRBV3-2) with TRBJ2-1; 9 bases match TRBD2. Germline CDR1 is LGHDT and CDR2 is YNNKEL (reference sequence). There are 15 residues in the CDR3. The V gene end was trimmed by 0 bases and the J gene end by 9 bases; junction bases not matched to a gene: 6. Here the CDR3 reads CASSQERGGLGEQFF. The DNA of the CDR3 is TGTGCCAGCAGCCAAGAGCGGGGGGGCCTTGGTGAGCAGTTCTTC.

The V gene is TRBV10-1, the J gene TRBJ2-3; TRBD2 matches 7 bases. Germline V gene lookup returns CDR1 WNHNN and CDR2 SYGVQD (reference sequence). Trimming took 2 bases from V and 4 from J; bases not matched to a gene: 3. The CDR3 is 14 amino acids. CDR3 in DNA: TGCGCCAGCAGTGAGGCGACTAGCCCAGATACGCAGTATTTT. Residues: CASSEATSPDTQYF.

The chain combines TRBV7-2 with TRBJ1-2; D is unresolved. Germline CDR1 SGHTA, CDR2 FQGNSA. V lost 6 bases and J lost 0, with 11 bases in between. CDR3 length equals 14 residues. The DNA of the CDR3 is TGTGCCAGCAGTCCAAGTCTTACTAACTATGGCTACACCTTC. Its protein product is CASSPSLTNYGYTF. Complete variable domain (other parts from reference TRBV7-2 and TRBJ1-2): GAGVSQSPSNKVTEKGKDVELRCDPISGHTALYWYRQSLGQGLEFLIYFQGNSAPDKSGLPSDRFSAERTGGSVSTLTIQRTQQEDSAVYLCASSPSLTNYGYTFGSGTRLTVV.

The genes are TRBV18 and TRBJ2-5, with 10 bases identical to TRBD1. Trimming removed 3 bases from V and 0 bases from J; junction bases left unmatched: 7. Germline loops: CDR1 KGHSH, CDR2 LQKENI. CDR3 length equals 17 residues. CDR3 nucleotides: TGTGCCAGCTCACCCTACAGGACAGGGGGAAACCAAGAGACCCAGTACTTC. This sequence encodes CASSPYRTGGNQETQYF.

The J gene is TRBJ1-2, the V gene TRBV27; D is undetermined. The CDR3 runs to 14 residues. Trimming removed 5 bases at V and 5 bases at J, with 15 bases between. CDR1 is MNHEY and CDR2 is SMNVEV in the germline V gene (reference sequence). The CDR3 sequence: CASSATSPPYGYTF. The CDR3 DNA sequence: TGTGCCAGCAGTGCGACAAGCCCTCCTTATGGCTACACCTTC.

CDR3 sequence: CASSSQSVTEAFF. The CDR3 nucleotides are TGTGCCAGCAGCTCCCAGTCGGTGACTGAAGCTTTCTTT. The chain uses TRBV7-9 and TRBJ1-1; D ambiguous. Per the germline V gene, CDR1 is SEHNR and CDR2 is FQNEAQ (reference sequence). The CDR3 is 13 amino acids. With 4 bases removed from V and 5 bases from J, the gap between germline ends came to 11 bases.

The J gene is TRBJ1-5, the V gene TRBV28; 9 bases align to TRBD1. Germline-derived CDR1 and CDR2 are MDHEN and SYDVKM. Losses at the gene ends were 4 bases for V and 6 bases for J; bases not matched to a gene: 7. This CDR3 contains 15 residues. The CDR3: CASSSPGTGFQPQHF. In DNA form, the CDR3 reads TGTGCCAGCAGTTCGCCCGGGACAGGGTTTCAGCCCCAGCATTTT.

The chain uses TRBV3-1 (or the pseudogene TRBV3-2) and TRBJ1-4; D unclear. Germline V gives CDR1 LGHDT, CDR2 YNNKEL (reference sequence). The CDR3 spans 14 residues. The ends were cut back, 2 bases at V and 8 bases at J, with 12 bases in the middle. CDR3 nucleotides: TGTGCCAGCAGCCAATCGGGTACACACGAAAAACTGTTTTTT. Translation gives CASSQSGTHEKLFF.

This clone has just a few counts. The V call is TRBV6-5, the J call TRBJ2-7; D could derive from TRBD1 or TRBD2 (5 bases each). The V end was cut by 10 bases, the J end by 0 bases, with 16 bases between. Per the germline V gene, CDR1 is MNHEY and CDR2 is SVGAGI. CDR3 length: 14 amino acids. The CDR3 loop is CATTPGASSYEQYV. The DNA of the CDR3 is TGTGCCACCACTCCCGGGGCCAGCTCCTACGAGCAGTACGTC.

The chain combines TRBV5-1 with TRBJ2-2, with D perhaps TRBD1 (6 bases). The germline V gene has CDR1 SGHRS and CDR2 YFSETQ. The V end lost 3 bases, the J end lost 6 bases, and 12 bases lay between the germline ends. This CDR3 has 14 amino acids. CDR3 in amino acids: CASSSGTSAGELFF. The CDR3 nucleotides read TGCGCCAGCAGCTCTGGGACAAGCGCCGGGGAGCTGTTTTTT.

This rearrangement joins TRBV5-4 to TRBJ2-3; 7 bases agree with TRBD2. V gave up 4 bases and J gave up 0 bases; unmatched junction bases: 11. The CDR3 covers 17 residues. Germline values: CDR1 SGHNT, CDR2 YYREEE (reference sequence). CDR3 protein: CASSPSVIGGSTDTQYF. CDR3 nucleotides: TGTGCCAGCAGCCCCTCTGTCATCGGGGGGAGCACAGATACGCAGTATTTT. Drawing the rest from reference TRBV5-4 and TRBJ2-3, the complete variable domain is ETGVTQSPTHLIKTRGQQVTLRCSSQSGHNTVSWYQQALGQGPQFIFQYYREEENGRGNFPPRFSGLQFPNYSSELNVNALELDDSALYLCASSPSVIGGSTDTQYFGPGTRLTVL.

In nucleotides, the CDR3 is TGTGCCAGCAGCCCTCGACTGTTACCCGGGTGGAGTCACACCGGGGAGCTGTTTTTT. It yields the protein CASSPRLLPGWSHTGELFF. The chain employs TRBV7-2 and TRBJ2-2; D is unresolved. This CDR3 has 19 residues. Germline CDR1 reads SGHTA; CDR2 reads FQGNSA. Trimming took off 5 bases at V and 3 bases at J, with 25 bases between the two ends.

The rearrangement joins TRBV5-1 to TRBJ1-1; 11 positions agree with TRBD1. Germline V gene lookup returns CDR1 SGHRS and CDR2 YFSETQ. The CDR3 length is 15 residues. V lost 4 bases and J lost 1; bases outside the gene matches: 3. The CDR3 coding sequence is TGCGCCAGCAGCGGGGGACAGGGGGGGAACACTGAAGCTTTCTTT. As protein: CASSGGQGGNTEAFF.

The chain couples TRBV11-1 to TRBJ2-3, with D possibly matching TRBD1 (6 bases). The V and J ends lost 2 bases and 3 bases respectively, with 6 bases between them. CDR1 SGHAT and CDR2 FQDESV come from the germline V gene (reference sequence). This CDR3 has 13 residues. As DNA, the CDR3 is TGTGCCAGCAGCTTAACAGGGACAGATACGCAGTATTTT. This translates into CASSLTGTDTQYF.

This clone was detected once. The CDR3 region has the DNA TGTGCCACCAGCAGAGAACCGGGACAGGGGGTCGTCTATGGCTACACCTTC. Protein product: CATSREPGQGVVYGYTF. The chain is built from TRBV15 and TRBJ1-2, with 11 bases that match TRBD1. Germline loops: CDR1 LNHNV, CDR2 YYDKDF (reference sequence). V dropped 0 bases and J dropped 4; count of bases not matched to a gene: 7. The CDR3 spans 17 residues.

Only a few counts were recorded for this clone. V is TRBV2 and J is TRBJ1-4, with 7 bases lining up with TRBD1. Germline CDR1 and CDR2: SNHLY and FYNNEI. J lost 4 bases, V lost 1 base, and 0 bases had no gene match. CDR3 size: 14 residues. CDR3 nucleotide sequence: TGTGCCAGCAGTGAAGGGGACAGTAATGAAAAACTGTTTTTT. Its translation: CASSEGDSNEKLFF.

The J gene is TRBJ2-1, the V gene TRBV18; 8 bases match TRBD1. The germline V gene has CDR1 KGHSH and CDR2 LQKENI. This CDR3 is built from 16 residues. The ends lost 6 bases at V and 8 bases at J; junction bases unmatched: 15. DNA of the CDR3: TGTGCCAGCTCTCCTCGACAGGGGAGTCTACCTGATGAGCAGTTCTTC. Translated: CASSPRQGSLPDEQFF.

This sequence joins TRBV6-1 and TRBJ1-4; 7 nucleotides match TRBD1. Germline CDR1 and CDR2: MNHNS and SASEGT. This CDR3 comprises 14 residues. Trimming took 3 bases from V and 5 from J; bases not matched to a gene: 3. Written as DNA, the CDR3 is TGTGCCAGCAGTGAGTCACAGGGGAATGAAAAACTGTTTTTT. Amino acid sequence: CASSESQGNEKLFF.

The table lists this clone with a few counts. The rearrangement links TRBV30 to TRBJ2-3, with D tentatively TRBD2 (5 bases). The V gene's germline CDR1 is GTSNPN and CDR2 SVGIG (reference sequence). V was shortened by 4 bases and J by 0 bases, with 14 bases between the two germline ends. This CDR3 is built from 15 residues. The CDR3 region is CAWIVFGGSTDTQYF. The CDR3, as DNA: TGTGCCTGGATTGTTTTTGGCGGGAGCACAGATACGCAGTATTTT.

This chain uses TRBV11-2 with TRBJ1-5; weak D call: TRBD1 (5 bases). Looked up from germline, CDR1 is SGHAT and CDR2 is FQNNGV. The CDR3 has 15 amino acids. Trimming left V 0 bases short and J 3 bases short, with 9 bases between. The CDR3: CASSLEAGYNQPQHF. CDR3 coding DNA: TGTGCCAGCAGCTTAGAGGCAGGGTACAATCAGCCCCAGCATTTT.

The V call is TRBV28, the J call TRBJ1-1, with D possibly matching TRBD1 (5 bases). Trimming pared 6 bases from V and 4 bases from J, leaving 21 bases between. Germline V lookup: CDR1 MDHEN, CDR2 SYDVKM. The CDR3 has 16 amino acids. The CDR3 DNA sequence: TGTGCCAGCAGAACCAACGGGGGGAGGGGCTTCACTGAAGCTTTCTTT. Its protein is CASRTNGGRGFTEAFF.

The V gene is TRBV5-5, the J gene TRBJ2-2; D might be TRBD1 (5 bases). The CDR3 runs to 17 residues. The V end was cut by 4 bases, the J end by 0 bases, with 16 bases between. From germline, CDR1 is SGHKS and CDR2 YYEKEE (reference sequence). The CDR3, as DNA: TGTGCCAGCAGCATGGACACATTTTCCGCGAACACCGGGGAGCTGTTTTTT. Protein sequence: CASSMDTFSANTGELFF.

This chain joins TRBV28 and TRBJ2-7; 8 nucleotides agree with TRBD1. This CDR3 has 14 residues. After removal of 4 bases from V and 6 bases from J, the junction contained 8 bases not matched to a gene. In germline, CDR1 is MDHEN, CDR2 SYDVKM. The CDR3 here is CASSSWTGRLEQYV. Written as DNA, the CDR3 is TGTGCCAGCAGTTCCTGGACAGGGAGGCTCGAGCAGTACGTC.

This clone was seen just once. The rearrangement links TRBV28 to TRBJ1-1; the D gene is possibly TRBD1 (5 bases). Trimming pared 1 base from V and 8 bases from J, leaving 11 bases between. This CDR3 has 13 amino acids. Germline lookup yields CDR1 MDHEN and CDR2 SYDVKM. CDR3 residues: CASSLSHSGEAFF. In DNA form, the CDR3 reads TGTGCCAGCAGTTTATCCCATTCAGGGGAAGCTTTCTTT. Full variable domain (rest looked up from reference TRBV28 and TRBJ1-1): DVKVTQSSRYLVKRTGEKVFLECVQDMDHENMFWYRQDPGLGLRLIYFSYDVKMKEKGDIPEGYSVSREKKERFSLILESASTNQTSMYLCASSLSHSGEAFFGQGTRLTVV.

The genes are TRBV14 and TRBJ2-1; D remains ambiguous. V was pared by 1 base and J by 1 base, with 5 bases between. Germline-derived CDR1 and CDR2 are SGHDN and FVKESK. This CDR3 has 14 residues. The CDR3, as DNA: TGTGCCAGCAGCCAAGTGGTATCCTACAATGAGCAGTTCTTC. It codes for CASSQVVSYNEQFF.